Reported below is one TCR beta chain. This sample was taken from a study of T cell responses to AZD1222 COVID-19 vaccine. Sequencing used immunoSEQ multiplex PCR; TCRdb keeps in-frame clones, though not all of them. The table lists under 100,000 clones, 92% of them singletons. With V trimmed by 10 bases and J by 1 base, 9 bases remained unmatched. The CDR3 contains 16 residues. Looked up from germline, CDR1 is LNHDA and CDR2 is SQIVND (reference sequence). The sequence was obtained from an adult in good health. This sequence joins TRBV19 and TRBJ2-6, with 8 bases matching TRBD1. Sequencing was performed on peripheral blood, taken on day 0 of MenACWY control vaccination. The CDR3 DNA follows: TGTGCCATAGGGACAGGAAGATTTTCTGGGGCCAACGTCCTGACTTTC. Translated, it gives CAIGTGRFSGANVLTF.